This TCR beta chain was sequenced for a study of OX40 agonist ivuxolimab in advanced cancers. Across the whole study: Those enrolled were roughly 80% male, with a mean age of around 58 years and ages from roughly 20 to 85. Study results and caveats: Circulating CD4+ and CD8+ T cells showed clonal expansion by week 6 at 0.1 to 3.0 mg/kg. The study did not work out the antigen specificity of the expanded peripheral T cells.

Generated by immunoSEQ multiplex PCR, the TCRdb table keeps only in-frame clones and is missing some. The sample shows about 61,000 clones, roughly 87% of them seen only once. Details on this clone: What it binds is not known.

The CDR3 contains 19 residues. In germline, CDR1 is LNHDA, CDR2 SQIVND (reference sequence). V lost 6 bases to trimming and J lost 0 bases; unmatched junction nucleotides: 14. The sequence came from an adult with an advanced solid tumor such as melanoma, head and neck, liver or kidney cancer. Sequences were derived from CD4+ or CD8+ T cells sorted from blood, sampled in a trial of the OX40 agonist ivuxolimab. This chain uses TRBV19 with TRBJ2-1, with 10 bases that match TRBD2. CDR3 sequence: CASSRTGLAGEFSYNEQFF. Written as DNA, the CDR3 is TGTGCCAGTAGCAGAACGGGGCTAGCGGGGGAGTTCTCCTACAATGAGCAGTTCTTC.